The rows below give T cell receptor beta chains drawn from one sample of a study of CD8 T cells in ankylosing spondylitis. TCRdb processed the 5' RACE reads anew with MiXCR; each CDR3 protein has one entry. This table holds roughly 370,000 distinct CDR3 sequences, about a fifth found once. Sequenced material: blood, either unsorted or a sorted T cell fraction (not recorded which). The receptors were sampled from a male donor with ankylosing spondylitis. Both conserved end residues are part of each CDR3. Each record gives: J gene, clone size, CDR3 length, D gene, V gene, CDR3 protein, CDR3 DNA. D genes are given only for firm matches. Clone size, where shown, is once, few, many, or a class for clones that have expanded.

J gene: TRBJ2-1
clone size: .
CDR3 length: 13
D gene: TRBD2
V gene: TRBV12-3/TRBV12-4
CDR3 protein: CASSPPPGTSQFF
CDR3 DNA: TGTGCCAGCAGCCCCCCCCCGGGGACTAGCCAGTTCTTC

J gene: TRBJ2-6
clone size: few
CDR3 length: 17
D gene: .
V gene: TRBV4-1
CDR3 protein: CASSLLPGRAGANVLTF
CDR3 DNA: TGCGCCAGCAGCCTTCTCCCCGGACGGGCTGGGGCCAACGTCCTGACTTTC

J gene: TRBJ2-2
clone size: many
CDR3 length: 15
D gene: .
V gene: TRBV11-3
CDR3 protein: CASSSQDRNTGELFF
CDR3 DNA: TGTGCCAGCAGCTCCCAGGACAGGAACACCGGGGAGCTGTTTTTT

J gene: TRBJ2-4
clone size: .
CDR3 length: 14
D gene: TRBD2
V gene: TRBV20-1
CDR3 protein: CSARSGGRAGIQYF
CDR3 DNA: TGCAGTGCTAGGAGCGGCGGGAGGGCAGGCATTCAGTACTTC

J gene: TRBJ2-3
clone size: few
CDR3 length: 15
D gene: .
V gene: TRBV5-1
CDR3 protein: CASSLDRWDTDTQYF
CDR3 DNA: TGCGCCAGCAGCTTGGACAGGTGGGACACAGATACGCAGTATTTT

J gene: TRBJ1-6
clone size: few
CDR3 length: 13
D gene: .
V gene: TRBV29-1
CDR3 protein: CSVGDGYNSPLHF
CDR3 DNA: TGCAGCGTTGGTGACGGATATAATTCACCCCTCCACTTT

J gene: TRBJ1-1
clone size: .
CDR3 length: 12
D gene: TRBD1
V gene: TRBV29-1
CDR3 protein: CSVEEDRDGAFF
CDR3 DNA: TGCAGCGTTGAAGAGGACAGGGATGGAGCTTTCTTT

J gene: TRBJ2-7
clone size: few
CDR3 length: 14
D gene: .
V gene: TRBV29-1
CDR3 protein: CSARAWDSSYEQYF
CDR3 DNA: TGCAGCGCGCGAGCCTGGGACTCCTCCTACGAGCAGTACTTC

J gene: TRBJ2-5
clone size: few
CDR3 length: 14
D gene: .
V gene: TRBV20-1
CDR3 protein: CSAGRTRLGETQYF
CDR3 DNA: TGCAGTGCGGGACGGACAAGGCTGGGAGAGACCCAGTACTTC

J gene: TRBJ2-1
clone size: few
CDR3 length: 17
D gene: TRBD2
V gene: TRBV5-1
CDR3 protein: CASSQRTSGLRDNEQFF
CDR3 DNA: TGCGCCAGCAGCCAAAGGACTAGCGGGCTTAGGGACAATGAGCAGTTCTTC

J gene: TRBJ2-3
clone size: many
CDR3 length: 14
D gene: .
V gene: TRBV7-8
CDR3 protein: CASSWGTVADTQYF
CDR3 DNA: TGTGCCAGCAGCTGGGGAACGGTGGCAGATACGCAGTATTTT

J gene: TRBJ2-3
clone size: few
CDR3 length: 15
D gene: .
V gene: TRBV11-2
CDR3 protein: CASSLALGTADTQYF
CDR3 DNA: TGTGCCAGCAGCTTAGCCCTGGGAACCGCAGATACGCAGTATTTT

J gene: TRBJ1-5
clone size: .
CDR3 length: 15
D gene: .
V gene: TRBV19
CDR3 protein: CASSRLEARGQPQHF
CDR3 DNA: TGTGCCAGTAGTAGGCTGGAGGCTAGGGGTCAGCCCCAGCATTTT

J gene: TRBJ2-3
clone size: few
CDR3 length: 13
D gene: .
V gene: TRBV7-9
CDR3 protein: CASSSLVPDTQYF
CDR3 DNA: TGTGCCAGCAGCTCACTAGTCCCAGATACGCAGTATTTT

J gene: TRBJ2-1
clone size: .
CDR3 length: 12
D gene: .
V gene: TRBV2
CDR3 protein: CASTLVGYEQFF
CDR3 DNA: TGTGCCAGCACCCTAGTAGGCTATGAGCAGTTCTTC

J gene: TRBJ2-7
clone size: few
CDR3 length: 14
D gene: TRBD1
V gene: TRBV12-3/TRBV12-4
CDR3 protein: CASSRDRVAYEQYF
CDR3 DNA: TGTGCCAGCAGCCGGGACAGGGTGGCCTACGAGCAGTACTTC

J gene: TRBJ2-1
clone size: few
CDR3 length: 16
D gene: TRBD2
V gene: TRBV4-2
CDR3 protein: CASSQPTSETYNEQFF
CDR3 DNA: TGTGCCAGCAGCCAACCGACTAGCGAAACCTACAATGAGCAGTTCTTC

J gene: TRBJ2-3
clone size: .
CDR3 length: 17
D gene: .
V gene: TRBV7-2
CDR3 protein: CASSLRVGRAYTDTQYF
CDR3 DNA: TGTGCCAGCAGCTTACGGGTTGGGCGGGCGTACACAGATACGCAGTATTTT

J gene: TRBJ1-5
clone size: .
CDR3 length: 14
D gene: .
V gene: TRBV27
CDR3 protein: CASSLDRTYQPQHF
CDR3 DNA: TGTGCCAGCAGTCTGGACAGAACATATCAGCCCCAGCATTTT

J gene: TRBJ2-7
clone size: few
CDR3 length: 16
D gene: TRBD2
V gene: TRBV7-2
CDR3 protein: CASSLVGTSGIGEQYF
CDR3 DNA: TGTGCCAGCAGCTTAGTTGGGACTAGCGGGATTGGGGAGCAGTACTTC

J gene: TRBJ2-4
clone size: .
CDR3 length: 14
D gene: .
V gene: TRBV12-3/TRBV12-4
CDR3 protein: CASSLGLSGNIQYF
CDR3 DNA: TGTGCCAGCAGCCTTGGACTTAGCGGAAACATTCAGTACTTC

J gene: TRBJ2-7
clone size: .
CDR3 length: 10
D gene: .
V gene: TRBV20-1
CDR3 protein: CSAAIDEQYF
CDR3 DNA: TGCAGTGCTGCTATAGACGAGCAGTACTTC

J gene: TRBJ1-4
clone size: few
CDR3 length: 11
D gene: .
V gene: TRBV18
CDR3 protein: CASSPETELFF
CDR3 DNA: TGTGCCAGCTCACCAGAAACGGAACTGTTTTTT

J gene: TRBJ2-3
clone size: many
CDR3 length: 16
D gene: TRBD2
V gene: TRBV20-1
CDR3 protein: CSAPRPSGDTVDTQYF
CDR3 DNA: TGCAGTGCCCCCCGGCCTAGCGGGGACACTGTAGATACGCAGTATTTT

J gene: TRBJ1-4
clone size: few
CDR3 length: 14
D gene: .
V gene: TRBV18
CDR3 protein: CASSPSGGPAKLFF
CDR3 DNA: TGTGCCAGCTCACCATCTGGGGGACCCGCAAAACTGTTTTTT

J gene: TRBJ1-4
clone size: .
CDR3 length: 15
D gene: .
V gene: TRBV14
CDR3 protein: CASSPTGVSNEKLFF
CDR3 DNA: TGTGCCAGCAGCCCGACCGGTGTATCCAATGAAAAACTGTTTTTT

J gene: TRBJ2-5
clone size: .
CDR3 length: 12
D gene: .
V gene: TRBV30
CDR3 protein: CAAVTRQETQYF
CDR3 DNA: TGTGCCGCTGTTACTAGGCAAGAGACCCAGTACTTC

J gene: TRBJ1-1
clone size: .
CDR3 length: 13
D gene: .
V gene: TRBV5-6
CDR3 protein: CASSLHGGWEAFF
CDR3 DNA: TGTGCCAGCAGCTTGCACGGGGGCTGGGAAGCTTTCTTT

J gene: TRBJ2-7
clone size: few
CDR3 length: 17
D gene: .
V gene: TRBV5-1
CDR3 protein: CASSLLGGGTSIYEQYF
CDR3 DNA: TGCGCCAGCAGCCTATTAGGGGGCGGGACTAGTATTTACGAGCAGTACTTC

J gene: TRBJ1-1
clone size: .
CDR3 length: 13
D gene: .
V gene: TRBV19
CDR3 protein: CASSSGPGTEAFF
CDR3 DNA: TGTGCCAGTAGTTCAGGACCGGGCACTGAAGCTTTCTTT

J gene: TRBJ1-2
clone size: once
CDR3 length: 14
D gene: .
V gene: TRBV15
CDR3 protein: CATSRDLDSARHTF
CDR3 DNA: TGTGCCACCAGCAGAGATTTGGATTCGGCCAGGCACACCTTC

J gene: TRBJ2-3
clone size: many
CDR3 length: 12
D gene: TRBD2
V gene: TRBV29-1
CDR3 protein: CSVGAGGDTQYF
CDR3 DNA: TGCAGCGTAGGAGCGGGAGGAGATACGCAGTATTTT

J gene: TRBJ2-1
clone size: few
CDR3 length: 16
D gene: TRBD2
V gene: TRBV5-1
CDR3 protein: CASSLGAGTRINEQFF
CDR3 DNA: TGCGCCAGCAGCTTGGGAGCCGGGACTAGAATCAATGAGCAGTTCTTC

J gene: TRBJ2-7
clone size: .
CDR3 length: 11
D gene: .
V gene: TRBV20-1
CDR3 protein: CSASIVDEQYF
CDR3 DNA: TGCAGTGCTAGTATCGTGGACGAGCAGTACTTC

J gene: TRBJ2-7
clone size: .
CDR3 length: 14
D gene: .
V gene: TRBV12-3/TRBV12-4
CDR3 protein: CASSSPRVAYEQYF
CDR3 DNA: TGTGCCAGCAGCTCCCCGAGGGTCGCCTACGAGCAGTACTTC

J gene: TRBJ2-7
clone size: many
CDR3 length: 14
D gene: .
V gene: TRBV5-1
CDR3 protein: CASSLDPQSYEQYF
CDR3 DNA: TGCGCCAGCAGCTTGGACCCCCAATCCTACGAGCAGTACTTC